This T cell receptor beta chain was observed in a study of cytomegalovirus exposure and HLA in healthy donors (dated by TCRdb to 2016 to 2017). A note on the overall study: An earlier analysis of some 550 of the donors reported 250 to 300 Gb of sequence data and some 120 million unique TCR beta sequences from about 179 million T cells. The study aimed to test whether signatures of past pathogen exposure could be identified by cataloging public T cell receptors. Across approximately 400 genotyped donors of the cohort, an average of about 240,000 unique TCR beta nucleotide sequences per donor were sequenced, and approximately 17% of those sequences were non-productive. In the later analysis, no new phenotypic data were used to find candidate immune exposures; instead, reliance was placed on TCR beta sequences and their occurrence across donors. The study profiled the T cell repertoires of about 640 subjects by immunosequencing and related them to cytomegalovirus serostatus. To study patterns of TCR occurrence, a later analysis re-analyzed previously published TCR beta repertoires from several hundred donors and added high-resolution HLA genotyping. A later genetic analysis took genome-wide SNP genotypes for about three fifths of the roughly 700 donors and used that subset as a discovery cohort. Among the roughly 380 genotyped donors, approximately 77% belonged to the genetic ancestry cluster associated with self-reported Caucasian donors. HLA typing included class I and class II loci at four-digit resolution. Because of strong linkage in the cohort, roughly five DR-DQ haplotypes were treated as single units for association and clustering. Alongside the repertoire data, information on donor age, sex, ethnicity and CMV serostatus was compiled. Typing coverage varied by locus: roughly 629-630 donors for A, B, C, DRB1 and DQB1; roughly 560 for DQA1; about 570 for DPA1; approximately 490 for DPB1. In an earlier analysis of roughly 600 of the donors, high-throughput TCR beta sequencing was used to judge whether each TCR beta V gene segment behaved as functional or pseudogenic. Roughly 300 gigabases of sequencing data and approximately 93 million unique TCR sequences were included in an early release covering 550 to 650 HLA-typed donors. Every repertoire in the discovery cohort had been generated on one and the same sequencing platform. In addition to the first cohort of about 650 subjects, a separate validation cohort of about 120 different subjects was used. High-throughput TCR immunosequencing, statistical association of individual TCRs with disease status, and machine learning were combined to predict cytomegalovirus infection status. The research as a whole found: The earlier analysis of approximately 560 of the donors excluded some 15 rarely observed V segments, including chromosome 9 orphons, because counts were too low. Linkage disequilibrium might explain the correlated functional status among segregating V segments, but an unknown experimental factor could not be excluded. This cohort had only TCR beta chains sequenced, and the lack of alpha or paired-chain data limited which features could be detected. Compared with the roughly 600-donor mean, donors in an Asian-associated ancestry cluster had fewer N-insertions in productive TCRs, according to a later genetic analysis. It was suggested by the authors that the approach could potentially be generalized to other disease states and immunological phenotypes. Several of the top co-occurrence clusters appeared to be linked to parvovirus B19, influenza, CMV and Epstein-Barr virus, according to a later analysis. CMV serostatus was the only immune exposure information available for the cohort. In a later genetic analysis, a missense DCLRE1C variant was associated with V-gene and J-gene trimming of TCR beta chains, and the association was replicated in an independent cohort. The study listed 150 to 200 TCR beta chains as associated with cytomegalovirus. Most TCR sequences were observed very rarely across donors, whereas some public TCRs were present in many individuals. A later analysis found that TCR association rates varied across HLA loci, with DRB1 alleles showing the most associated TCRs and HLA-C alleles the fewest. Strong co-occurrence of HLA alleles, especially DR and DQ, made assigning TCR associations to individual alleles difficult. HLA typing was unavailable for some donors at each locus, so association tests used only the typed subset. Some IMGT-functional V segments, including TRBV6-2 and TRBV6-3, could not be distinguished by the 87-base-pair reads and were therefore excluded. In vitro tests confirmed that three of the cytomegalovirus-associated TCR beta chains recognize cytomegalovirus antigens. Presence/absence analyses assumed roughly uniform sequencing depth across donors, an assumption that may not hold. A group of highly shared sequence variants was considered likely to be a technical artifact of the sequencing pipeline. A further reported finding was that TCR beta sequences accurately predicted the HLA-A and HLA-B alleles for most subjects in the first cohort. According to a later analysis, most CMV-associated TCR beta chains appeared to be HLA-restricted, and the HLA associations seemed to be driven largely by CMV exposure. In both the original and validation cohorts, the classifier was reported to diagnose cytomegalovirus status with high specificity and sensitivity. At a false discovery rate of 0.05, a later analysis linked under 20,000 TCR beta sequences to specific HLA alleles. In an earlier analysis of 587 of the donors, most TCR beta V segments appeared in productive rearrangements about 90% or about 30% of the time, broadly matching IMGT annotations. Compared with equally common non-associated chains, HLA-associated TCR beta chains in a later analysis were more clonally expanded and had lower generation probabilities.

For this clone: This receptor's antigen is unknown. No per-base quality is available; no much larger clone lies one base away.

In total, fewer than 750 healthy bone marrow donors made up the cohort. Cohort members were all nominally healthy when sampled, although unrecorded immune exposures were likely present. The donor was CMV seronegative and was included in the group of approximately 350 seronegative cohort members. Every donor gave a peripheral blood sample, and the peripheral blood mononuclear cells from that sample were used for TCR beta sequencing. The Qiagen DNeasy Blood Extraction Kit was used to extract genomic DNA from the blood cell samples. CDR1 and CDR2, looked up from the germline V gene, are MGHRA and YSYEKL. From cysteine to phenylalanine, the CDR3 is 16 amino acids long. The sequence is cut down to CDR3 DNA, 48 bases in frame from base 1. V gives up 1 base and J gives up 0 bases, and the segment between their germline ends measures 13 bases. Library construction relied on the immunoSEQ multiplex PCR assay. A mixture of 60 forward primers for TCR Vbeta segments and 13 reverse primers for TCR Jbeta segments was used in the multiplex PCR. The CDR3 region of rearranged TCR beta genes was amplified from genomic DNA with a multiplex PCR assay. Amplified TCR beta libraries were sequenced as 87-base-pair reads on the Illumina HiSeq System. For the original study's pipeline: A later analysis counted about 80 million unique TCR beta chains across the 550 to 700 repertoires, and some 12 million of these chains were shared by at least two donors. To remove PCR and sequencing errors, raw reads were error-corrected and collapsed into unique sequences using a nearest-neighbor algorithm that merged closely related sequences. To assign V, D and J gene segments, CDR3 sequences were aligned to IMGT reference sequences. For a sequence to be retained, a match of at least six nucleotides to both a V gene segment and a J gene segment was required. Rearrangements were called productive when the CDR3 lacked stop codons and stayed in frame with V and J; all others were non-productive. Following IMGT convention, CDR3 was defined as the stretch from the second conserved V-encoded cysteine to the conserved J-encoded phenylalanine. Sequences without an unambiguous match to a single V gene segment were excluded from the earlier analysis of almost 600 of the donors. An earlier analysis of approximately 590 of the donors called V segments functional above 56.7% productive rearrangements and segregating when the between-donor standard deviation exceeded 5%. To diagnose cytomegalovirus status from the catalog of TCR beta chain sequences, a statistical classification framework was built. V and J gene assignment, in a later analysis, came from comparing TCR nucleotide sequences with IMGT/GENE-DB human TR gene sequences. The TCRdist pipeline was used in a later analysis to assign CDR3 sequences and most-parsimonious VDJ recombination scenarios. In a later analysis, each TCR beta chain was defined by its CDR3 amino acid sequence together with its V-gene family, and reads without a unique V-gene family were excluded. A later analysis removed 592 highly shared, low-generation-probability nucleotide sequences to deal with suspected cross-contamination and a sequencing artifact. For each public chain, a later analysis derived a clonal expansion index from normalized ranks of inferred template counts within each repertoire. Generation probabilities in a later analysis came from a VDJ recombination model fitted to out-of-frame rearrangements, and those results were checked against IGoR. Hypergeometric tests were used in a later analysis to score TCR-TCR, TCR-HLA and TCR-CMV co-occurrence, with a repertoire-size bias correction applied to the TCR pairs. In a later analysis, false discovery rates were estimated by permuting HLA or CMV assignments 20 times. In a later analysis, co-occurring TCRs were grouped with DBSCAN, and TCRdist sequence similarity was added when clustering was performed within HLA-allele-positive subsets. Repertoires with fewer than 30,000 or more than 120,000 public chains, plus five repertoires with anomalous nucleotide sharing, were excluded from co-occurrence clustering. TCRdb re-hosts the immuneACCESS table, in-frame sequences only. Its copies lack some clones; in the studies checked, an unresolved V gene accounts for under half of them, and the cause for the rest is not known. V and J calls and clone size are given by that table; D and trimming were obtained from the DNA. Within this sample are roughly 200,000 clones, with just under 80% of them counted one time only. The ten top clones hold approximately 2.9% of the sample.

The specimen sequenced was PBMCs. The chain is assembled from TRBV4-1 and TRBJ2-7; the D gene is perhaps TRBD1, on 6 matching bases. This receptor was identified in a female donor in good health and CMV-seronegative. At the DNA level, the sequence is TGCGCCAGCAGCCAAGCCCGGACAGTCGTCTCCTACGAGCAGTACTTC. This is translated as CASSQARTVVSYEQYF.